This record looks at one T cell receptor beta chain sequence and its context. The antigen is undetermined. Between the trimmed V and J ends, which lost 0 bases and 3 bases, there was a span of 2 bases. Germline V gives CDR1 ENHRY, CDR2 SYGVKD. There are 12 residues in the CDR3. The method was immunoSEQ multiplex PCR; TCRdb's version includes in-frame clones alone and lacks a portion of them. The table lists about 100,000 clones, 80% to 90% of them singletons. These data originate in a study of T cell responses to AZD1222 COVID-19 vaccine. Study-wide findings and caveats: Spike-specific TCRs gained breadth and depth after people received two AZD1222 doses.

This receptor was obtained from an adult in good health. The specimen was peripheral blood, collected on day 0 of AZD1222 vaccination. This rearrangement joins TRBV10-3 to TRBJ1-2; D unresolved. Here the CDR3 DNA reads TGTGCCATCAGTGAGTCATACTATGGCTACACCTTC. This sequence encodes CAISESYYGYTF.